This T cell receptor beta chain came from a study of cytomegalovirus exposure and HLA in healthy donors. Findings and limits, study-wide: At a 0.05 false discovery rate, a later analysis found some 18,000 TCR beta sequences to be associated with HLA alleles.

This CDR3 has 13 residues. From germline, CDR1 is SGHTS and CDR2 YDEGEE. This clone has a handful of counts. The antigen remains unidentified. PCR primers comprised 60 Vbeta and 13 Jbeta primers. Data came from immunoSEQ multiplex PCR; TCRdb stores just in-frame clones and leaves some out. The sample contains roughly 100,000 clones, around 9.1% of which appear only once. The clonotype comes from a man aged 35 to 55 in good health and CMV-seropositive. The chain joins TRBV5-8 to TRBJ2-5, with 9 positions matching TRBD1. The J call may be in error: the DNA end matches TRBJ2-7 better. The specimen sequenced was PBMCs. This CDR3 is CASSYRGPYEQYF. DNA of the CDR3: TGTGCCAGCAGTTACAGGGGGCCCTACGAGCAGTACTTC.